Presented here are 8 T cell receptor beta chains from one specimen sequenced in a study of CD8 T cells in Susac syndrome. Reverse transcription of roughly 0.5 to 1 ug RNA used random hexamers. MiXCR, run by TCRdb on the immunoSEQ multiplex PCR reads, gives a single entry per CDR3 protein. The data show some 160,000 distinct CDR3 sequences, about 90% seen once. Sequenced input: CD4+ T cells from PBMCs. The receptors were gathered from a human donor in good health.

The chain has TRBV7-2 and TRBJ1-4; the D gene is possibly TRBD1 (5 bases). CDR1 is SGHTA and CDR2 is FQGNSA in the germline V gene. Between the trimmed V and J ends, which lost 6 bases and 8 bases, there was a span of 13 bases. This CDR3 is built from 13 residues. Here the CDR3 reads CASSRDGREKLFF. DNA for the CDR3: TGTGCCAGCAGTCGGGACGGGAGGGAAAAACTGTTTTTT.

The rearrangement joins TRBV2 to TRBJ2-3; 8 positions agree with TRBD2. The J segment lost 4 bases and the V segment lost 9 bases, leaving 12 bases of the junction unmatched. The CDR3 totals 15 residues. Germline V gives CDR1 SNHLY, CDR2 FYNNEI. CDR3 in amino acids: CASRGGTPGSDTQYF. In DNA form, the CDR3 reads TGTGCCAGTCGGGGGGGGACACCGGGGTCAGATACGCAGTATTTT.

The chain joins TRBV6-6 to TRBJ2-5; D gene uncertain. The V gene lost 6 bases and the J gene lost 5 bases, with 19 bases spanning the gap. This CDR3 is built from 15 residues. The germline gives CDR1 MNHNY, CDR2 SVGAGI (reference sequence). CDR3 sequence reads: CASSHFEGPWETQYF. The DNA for the CDR3 is TGTGCCAGCAGCCACTTTGAAGGGCCGTGGGAGACCCAGTACTTC.

This CDR3 reads CASSYGTGVLETQYF. The CDR3 coding sequence is TGTGCCAGCAGCTACGGGACAGGGGTTTTGGAGACCCAGTACTTC. The chain couples TRBV2 to TRBJ2-5, with 10 bases aligning to TRBD1. Germline V lookup: CDR1 SNHLY, CDR2 FYNNEI. The CDR3 has 15 residues. V shed 6 bases, J shed 5 bases, and the junction held 9 bases outside the gene matches.

V and J are TRBV5-1 and TRBJ1-2; D possibly corresponds to TRBD1 (5 bases). V gave up 0 bases and J gave up 4 bases, with 13 bases separating them. Germline lookup yields CDR1 SGHRS and CDR2 YFSETQ. The CDR3 has 15 amino acids. CDR3 loop: CASSLDMGGSYGYTF. The CDR3 DNA reads TGCGCCAGCAGCTTGGATATGGGGGGGAGCTATGGCTACACCTTC.

The V and J genes are TRBV7-3 and TRBJ2-6; maybe TRBD2 (6 bases). The CDR3 sequence is 13 residues long. V was shortened by 6 bases and J by 4 bases, with 7 bases between the two germline ends. From germline, CDR1 is SGHTA and CDR2 FQGTGA. This CDR3 is CASRGGGANVLTF. CDR3 DNA sequence: TGTGCCAGCAGGGGGGGAGGGGCCAACGTCCTGACTTTC.

V gene TRBV12-3 or TRBV12-4 combines with J gene TRBJ1-5; D not certain. This CDR3 is 13 amino acids long. V gave up 5 bases and J gave up 3 bases, with 8 bases separating them. The CDR3 coding sequence is TGTGCCAGCAGTGCGAGAACCAATCAGCCCCAGCATTTT. Its translation: CASSARTNQPQHF.

V gene TRBV4-1 combines with J gene TRBJ2-5; 15 positions match TRBD2. CDR3 length: 17 residues. V trimming: 1 base; J trimming: 4 bases; junction bases outside the gene matches: 4. In germline, CDR1 is MGHRA, CDR2 YSYEKL. The CDR3 region is CASSQGRTSGRGETQYF. CDR3 sequence (DNA): TGCGCCAGCAGCCAAGGTCGGACTAGCGGGAGGGGAGAGACCCAGTACTTC.